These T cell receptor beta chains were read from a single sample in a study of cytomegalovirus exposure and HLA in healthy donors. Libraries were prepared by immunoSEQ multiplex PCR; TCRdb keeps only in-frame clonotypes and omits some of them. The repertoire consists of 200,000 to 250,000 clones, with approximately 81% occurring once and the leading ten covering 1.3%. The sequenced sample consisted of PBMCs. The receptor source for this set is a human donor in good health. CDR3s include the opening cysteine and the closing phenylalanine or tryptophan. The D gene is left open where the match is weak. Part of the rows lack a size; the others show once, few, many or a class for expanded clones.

CDR3aa: CASGDAGGGTYEQYF; CDR3nt: TGTGCCAGCGGGGATGCGGGAGGTGGCACCTACGAGCAGTACTTC; j_gene: TRBJ2-7; abundance: .; v_gene: TRBV6-6; len: 15; d_gene: TRBD2
CDR3aa: CASTDMSEPNTEAFF; CDR3nt: TGTGCCAGCACCGATATGTCCGAGCCGAACACTGAAGCTTTCTTT; j_gene: TRBJ1-1; abundance: .; v_gene: TRBV21-1; len: 15; d_gene: .
CDR3aa: CASSSWVRGYTEAFF; CDR3nt: TGTGCCAGCAGTTCGTGGGTTCGGGGGTACACTGAAGCTTTCTTT; j_gene: TRBJ1-1; abundance: .; v_gene: TRBV27; len: 15; d_gene: .
CDR3aa: CASSGSGSGTYEQYF; CDR3nt: TGTGCCAGCAGCGGCTCGGGTAGCGGTACCTACGAGCAGTACTTC; j_gene: TRBJ2-7; abundance: .; v_gene: TRBV25-1; len: 15; d_gene: .
CDR3aa: CATKHQPGLAGVRTGELFF; CDR3nt: TGCGCCACTAAGCATCAACCGGGACTAGCGGGAGTAAGGACCGGGGAGCTGTTTTTT; j_gene: TRBJ2-2; abundance: .; v_gene: TRBV4-1; len: 19; d_gene: TRBD2
CDR3aa: CASGTAPNYGYTF; CDR3nt: TGTGCCAGCGGGACAGCCCCTAACTATGGCTACACCTTC; j_gene: TRBJ1-2; abundance: .; v_gene: TRBV5-6; len: 13; d_gene: TRBD1
CDR3aa: CASSNSGQAAFF; CDR3nt: TGTGCCAGCAGTAACTCGGGACAGGCGGCTTTCTTT; j_gene: TRBJ1-1; abundance: .; v_gene: TRBV7-9; len: 12; d_gene: TRBD1
CDR3aa: CASSLDSGLSYEQYF; CDR3nt: TGTGCCAGCAGCTTAGATTCAGGGTTGTCCTACGAGCAGTACTTC; j_gene: TRBJ2-7; abundance: .; v_gene: TRBV11-2; len: 15; d_gene: .
CDR3aa: CASSRSSGYEQYF; CDR3nt: TGCGCCAGCAGTCGTTCTAGCGGATACGAGCAGTACTTC; j_gene: TRBJ2-7; abundance: few; v_gene: TRBV5-1; len: 13; d_gene: TRBD2
CDR3aa: CASSVEGAGNQPQHF; CDR3nt: TGTGCCAGCAGCGTAGAGGGGGCCGGCAATCAGCCCCAGCATTTT; j_gene: TRBJ1-5; abundance: .; v_gene: TRBV9; len: 15; d_gene: TRBD1
CDR3aa: CASGEAGAQETQYF; CDR3nt: TGTGCCAGCGGTGAGGCGGGAGCACAAGAGACCCAGTACTTC; j_gene: TRBJ2-5; abundance: .; v_gene: TRBV6-5; len: 14; d_gene: TRBD2
CDR3aa: CASSYNGADNEQFF; CDR3nt: TGTGCCAGCAGTTACAATGGGGCGGACAATGAGCAGTTCTTC; j_gene: TRBJ2-1; abundance: .; v_gene: TRBV6-6; len: 14; d_gene: .
CDR3aa: CASSADQGIYYGYTF; CDR3nt: TGTGCCAGCAGCGCGGACCAGGGGATCTACTATGGCTACACCTTC; j_gene: TRBJ1-2; abundance: .; v_gene: TRBV5-8; len: 15; d_gene: .
CDR3aa: CASSENLGGRAADTQYF; CDR3nt: TGTGCCAGCAGTGAAAATCTGGGCGGGAGGGCGGCAGATACGCAGTATTTT; j_gene: TRBJ2-3; abundance: .; v_gene: TRBV6-1; len: 17; d_gene: TRBD2
CDR3aa: CASSIGGWGQGEETQYF; CDR3nt: TGTGCCAGCAGCATAGGAGGTTGGGGACAGGGAGAAGAGACCCAGTACTTC; j_gene: TRBJ2-5; abundance: once; v_gene: TRBV7-3; len: 17; d_gene: TRBD1
CDR3aa: CSSSSSVGRRLQYF; CDR3nt: TGTTCCAGCAGCTCCTCTGTGGGGCGCCGCTTGCAGTACTTC; j_gene: TRBJ2-7; abundance: .; v_gene: TRBV7-9; len: 14; d_gene: .
CDR3aa: CASSQAYTWETQYF; CDR3nt: TGTGCCAGCAGCCAGGCTTATACGTGGGAGACCCAGTACTTC; j_gene: TRBJ2-5; abundance: few; v_gene: TRBV14; len: 14; d_gene: .
CDR3aa: CSVVLAGGENNEQFF; CDR3nt: TGCAGCGTTGTATTGGCGGGAGGGGAAAACAATGAGCAGTTCTTC; j_gene: TRBJ2-1; abundance: .; v_gene: TRBV29-1; len: 15; d_gene: TRBD2
CDR3aa: CASRPGLADTDTQYF; CDR3nt: TGTGCCAGCAGGCCCGGACTAGCGGACACAGATACGCAGTATTTT; j_gene: TRBJ2-3; abundance: .; v_gene: TRBV6-5; len: 15; d_gene: TRBD2
CDR3aa: CASSLQGNNGYTF; CDR3nt: TGTGCCAGCAGCTTACAGGGGAACAATGGCTACACCTTC; j_gene: TRBJ1-2; abundance: .; v_gene: TRBV7-3; len: 13; d_gene: .
CDR3aa: CAWSPGGAAGETQYF; CDR3nt: TGTGCCTGGAGTCCCGGGGGGGCCGCGGGAGAGACCCAGTACTTC; j_gene: TRBJ2-5; abundance: .; v_gene: TRBV30; len: 15; d_gene: TRBD2
CDR3aa: CASSPRPGVNTEAFF; CDR3nt: TGTGCCAGCTCACCACGTCCCGGGGTGAACACTGAAGCTTTCTTT; j_gene: TRBJ1-1; abundance: .; v_gene: TRBV18; len: 15; d_gene: .
CDR3aa: CAIRRTDYEQYF; CDR3nt: TGTGCCATCCGTAGGACTGACTACGAGCAGTACTTC; j_gene: TRBJ2-7; abundance: .; v_gene: TRBV10-3; len: 12; d_gene: .
CDR3aa: CASSEPGFDTEAFF; CDR3nt: TGTGCCAGCAGTGAGCCAGGGTTTGACACTGAAGCTTTCTTT; j_gene: TRBJ1-1; abundance: .; v_gene: TRBV2; len: 14; d_gene: .
CDR3aa: CASSQDRTGGRNNEQFF; CDR3nt: TGTGCCAGCAGCCAAGATCGTACCGGGGGTAGGAACAATGAGCAGTTCTTC; j_gene: TRBJ2-1; abundance: .; v_gene: TRBV14; len: 17; d_gene: .
CDR3aa: CASSPDRDGGNTIYF; CDR3nt: TGTGCCAGCAGCCCGGACAGGGACGGTGGAAACACCATATATTTT; j_gene: TRBJ1-3; abundance: .; v_gene: TRBV7-9; len: 15; d_gene: TRBD1
CDR3aa: CAIGRPGQGKDEQFF; CDR3nt: TGTGCCATCGGCCGTCCGGGACAGGGGAAGGATGAGCAGTTCTTC; j_gene: TRBJ2-1; abundance: .; v_gene: TRBV10-3; len: 15; d_gene: TRBD1
CDR3aa: CASSIWGPKGYNEQFF; CDR3nt: TGTGCCAGTAGTATTTGGGGCCCCAAAGGCTACAATGAGCAGTTCTTC; j_gene: TRBJ2-1; abundance: once; v_gene: TRBV19; len: 16; d_gene: .
CDR3aa: CASSLSGTTYEQYF; CDR3nt: TGTGCCAGCAGTCTCAGCGGGACCACCTACGAGCAGTACTTC; j_gene: TRBJ2-7; abundance: .; v_gene: TRBV2; len: 14; d_gene: TRBD2
CDR3aa: CASRFQAGGNEQFF; CDR3nt: TGTGCCAGCAGGTTTCAAGCGGGAGGTAATGAGCAGTTCTTC; j_gene: TRBJ2-1; abundance: once; v_gene: TRBV6-1; len: 14; d_gene: TRBD2
CDR3aa: CASRGTGSYEQYF; CDR3nt: TGTGCCAGCAGGGGGACAGGCTCCTACGAGCAGTACTTC; j_gene: TRBJ2-7; abundance: .; v_gene: TRBV6-5; len: 13; d_gene: TRBD1
CDR3aa: CASSFSGRGETQYF; CDR3nt: TGTGCCAGCAGTTTCTCCGGGCGGGGGGAGACCCAGTACTTC; j_gene: TRBJ2-5; abundance: .; v_gene: TRBV27; len: 14; d_gene: TRBD2
CDR3aa: CASSFGEGLETQYF; CDR3nt: TGCGCCAGCAGCTTCGGCGAGGGTCTGGAGACCCAGTACTTC; j_gene: TRBJ2-5; abundance: once; v_gene: TRBV5-1; len: 14; d_gene: .
CDR3aa: CASSLLDRPGEQYF; CDR3nt: TGTGCCAGCAGCCTCCTCGACAGGCCCGGGGAGCAGTACTTC; j_gene: TRBJ2-7; abundance: .; v_gene: TRBV6-5; len: 14; d_gene: .
CDR3aa: CASSEDRGKETQYF; CDR3nt: TGTGCCAGCAGTGAAGACCGGGGGAAAGAGACCCAGTACTTC; j_gene: TRBJ2-5; abundance: .; v_gene: TRBV6-1; len: 14; d_gene: .
CDR3aa: CASSQESGQIYGYTF; CDR3nt: TGCGCCAGCAGCCAAGAGAGCGGACAGATCTATGGCTACACCTTC; j_gene: TRBJ1-2; abundance: .; v_gene: TRBV4-1; len: 15; d_gene: .
CDR3aa: CASSMTGDTGELFF; CDR3nt: TGCGCCAGCAGCATGACGGGGGACACCGGGGAGCTGTTTTTT; j_gene: TRBJ2-2; abundance: .; v_gene: TRBV5-1; len: 14; d_gene: .
CDR3aa: CASSLGSQETQYF; CDR3nt: TGTGCCAGCAGCTTAGGTAGTCAAGAGACCCAGTACTTC; j_gene: TRBJ2-5; abundance: .; v_gene: TRBV13; len: 13; d_gene: .
CDR3aa: CASSAQETQYF; CDR3nt: TGTGCCAGCAGTGCCCAGGAGACCCAGTACTTC; j_gene: TRBJ2-5; abundance: once; v_gene: TRBV27; len: 11; d_gene: .
CDR3aa: CASMSLAGVYEQYF; CDR3nt: TGTGCCAGCATGAGCCTAGCGGGAGTCTACGAGCAGTACTTC; j_gene: TRBJ2-7; abundance: .; v_gene: TRBV2; len: 14; d_gene: TRBD2
CDR3aa: CASSGGLADYNEQFF; CDR3nt: TGTGCCAGCAGCGGCGGACTAGCGGATTACAATGAGCAGTTCTTC; j_gene: TRBJ2-1; abundance: .; v_gene: TRBV13; len: 15; d_gene: TRBD2
CDR3aa: CASSSINRATNEKLFF; CDR3nt: TGTGCCAGCAGTTCGATTAACAGGGCAACTAATGAAAAACTGTTTTTT; j_gene: TRBJ1-4; abundance: .; v_gene: TRBV7-9; len: 16; d_gene: .
CDR3aa: CASSWGGNKETQYF; CDR3nt: TGTGCCAGCAGCTGGGGGGGAAATAAAGAGACCCAGTACTTC; j_gene: TRBJ2-5; abundance: .; v_gene: TRBV5-4; len: 14; d_gene: TRBD2
CDR3aa: CASSPLSGLLERKTGELFF; CDR3nt: TGTGCCAGCAGCCCCCTGTCAGGGCTTCTGGAGAGGAAGACCGGGGAGCTGTTTTTT; j_gene: TRBJ2-2; abundance: .; v_gene: TRBV7-9; len: 19; d_gene: .
CDR3aa: CASSSGGKAFF; CDR3nt: TGTGCCAGCAGTTCGGGCGGGAAAGCTTTCTTT; j_gene: TRBJ1-1; abundance: few; v_gene: TRBV6-5; len: 11; d_gene: .
CDR3aa: CAIMPTVNTEAFF; CDR3nt: TGTGCCATCATGCCCACGGTGAACACTGAAGCTTTCTTT; j_gene: TRBJ1-1; abundance: .; v_gene: TRBV10-3; len: 13; d_gene: .
CDR3aa: CASSYSSASYEQYF; CDR3nt: TGTGCCAGCAGTTACTCGAGCGCCTCCTACGAGCAGTACTTC; j_gene: TRBJ2-7; abundance: .; v_gene: TRBV6-5; len: 14; d_gene: .
CDR3aa: CASRETAGSGQYF; CDR3nt: TGTGCCAGCAGGGAAACGGCAGGGTCTGGGCAGTACTTC; j_gene: TRBJ2-5; abundance: .; v_gene: TRBV2; len: 13; d_gene: .
CDR3aa: CASSPGQGMNTEAFF; CDR3nt: TGTGCCAGCTCACCCGGACAGGGAATGAACACTGAAGCTTTCTTT; j_gene: TRBJ1-1; abundance: .; v_gene: TRBV18; len: 15; d_gene: TRBD1
CDR3aa: CASSLFGRETQYF; CDR3nt: TGTGCCAGCAGCTTATTCGGTCGAGAGACCCAGTACTTC; j_gene: TRBJ2-5; abundance: .; v_gene: TRBV7-9; len: 13; d_gene: .
CDR3aa: CASRGSRRGYTF; CDR3nt: TGTGCCAGCAGGGGGAGCAGGAGAGGCTACACCTTC; j_gene: TRBJ1-2; abundance: few; v_gene: TRBV6-5; len: 12; d_gene: .
CDR3aa: CSTTGGVTGELFF; CDR3nt: TGCAGCACGACAGGGGGCGTCACCGGGGAGCTGTTTTTT; j_gene: TRBJ2-2; abundance: .; v_gene: TRBV29-1; len: 13; d_gene: TRBD1
CDR3aa: CASRPGQGYNDYGYTF; CDR3nt: TGTGCCAGCCGACCGGGACAGGGTTATAACGATTATGGCTACACCTTC; j_gene: TRBJ1-2; abundance: .; v_gene: TRBV28; len: 16; d_gene: TRBD1
CDR3aa: CASSPSPGGQYYEQYF; CDR3nt: TGTGCCAGCTCACCTTCCCCGGGGGGACAATACTACGAGCAGTACTTC; j_gene: TRBJ2-7; abundance: .; v_gene: TRBV18; len: 16; d_gene: .
CDR3aa: CASSVKLEDTEAFF; CDR3nt: TGTGCCAGCAGCGTCAAGCTGGAGGACACTGAAGCTTTCTTT; j_gene: TRBJ1-1; abundance: few; v_gene: TRBV9; len: 14; d_gene: .
CDR3aa: CASGLTESGRAFF; CDR3nt: TGTGCCAGCGGCTTAACTGAGTCAGGTCGAGCTTTCTTT; j_gene: TRBJ1-1; abundance: .; v_gene: TRBV6-1; len: 13; d_gene: .
CDR3aa: CASSVVMGGMDEQFF; CDR3nt: TGTGCCAGCAGCGTAGTGATGGGGGGGATGGATGAGCAGTTCTTC; j_gene: TRBJ2-1; abundance: .; v_gene: TRBV9; len: 15; d_gene: TRBD2
CDR3aa: CASSYSGGASYNEQFF; CDR3nt: TGCGCCAGCAGCTATTCCGGCGGGGCCTCCTACAATGAGCAGTTCTTC; j_gene: TRBJ2-1; abundance: .; v_gene: TRBV5-1; len: 16; d_gene: .